The source of this T cell receptor (beta chain) is a study of cytomegalovirus exposure and HLA in healthy donors. Study-wide points: Further analysis, carried out later, found HLA-associated TCR beta chains more clonally expanded than equally common other chains.

PCR amplification relied on 60 Vbeta primers (plus 13 Jbeta primers). Only in-frame clones appear in the TCRdb table, and some are missing; sequencing was by immunoSEQ multiplex PCR. The sample holds some 98,000 clones, roughly 82% seen once. CDR1 is SGHRS and CDR2 is YFSETQ in the germline V gene. CDR3 length: 12 amino acids. With 4 bases removed from V and 4 bases from J, the gap between germline ends came to 7 bases. In the case of this clone: Its matching antigen is unknown.

For this donor, CMV serostatus was not recorded. Sequenced sample: PBMCs. The sequence was obtained from a human donor in good health. The V and J genes are TRBV5-1 and TRBJ2-3; D remains unclear. Here the CDR3 reads CASSREPDTQYF. In DNA, the CDR3 is TGCGCCAGCAGCCGCGAACCAGATACGCAGTATTTT.